This TCR beta chain was captured by sequencing in a study of T cell repertoires in cytomegalovirus infection. The overall study: Recently identified HLA-C-restricted CMV epitopes were among the peptides used. Public TCR beta signatures marked donors with CMV infection and the matching HLA.

Concerning this clonotype: What it binds is not known.

MiXCR was run by TCRdb on the reads, yielding one entry per CDR3 protein. The sample shows about 890,000 distinct CDR3 sequences, roughly 30% of them seen only once. The CDR3 consists of 14 residues. Germline loops: CDR1 SGHDT, CDR2 YYEEEE. Trimming pared 1 base from V and 5 bases from J, leaving 10 bases between. Study-level results: Predominance within the ex vivo response was attributable to HLA-C-restricted CMV-specific TCR beta clonotypes. Cumulative frequency (of public TCR beta family members) identified carriers of CMV plus the relevant HLA.

The sequence was collected from a human donor in good health (CMV status not recorded). Some clones in this sample may be carry-over from other donors' samples. The chain links TRBV5-6 to TRBJ1-5, with D unclear. The input for sequencing was cultured CD8+ T cells from PBMCs, taken from culture after CMV antigen stimulation. The CDR3 region is CASSLLRGDQPQHF. The CDR3 DNA follows: TGTGCCAGCAGCTTGTTAAGAGGAGATCAGCCCCAGCATTTT.